Here is one T cell receptor beta chain with its context. There is no known antigen for this receptor. There are no base qualities to consult, and no much larger clone falls within one base. This record comes from a study of T cell responses to AZD1222 COVID-19 vaccine listed by TCRdb under 2021. The study in broad terms: A total of 233 trial participants underwent TCR sequencing, of whom around 200 received two doses of AZD1222 and some 26 received two doses of the MenACWY control vaccine. Enrollment into the trials was organized by age into subgroups of 18-55, 56-69 and 70-plus years, and those subgroups contained 148, 28 and 57 TCR-sequenced participants, respectively. Results the study describes overall, beyond this receptor: Because no samples from the day 14 peak response were available, repertoires could be characterized only after the peak T cell response. The vaccine-associated CD4 TCRs covered the entire spike protein, and the dominant responses fell in regions 160-218 and 743-854. A significant rise in spike-specific TCR breadth and depth was observed after two AZD1222 doses relative to day 0 and relative to MenACWY recipients. The 56-69-year group was small, and its depth increase did not reach significance, likely because of low power. Participants were mostly white British and included more females than males, and it was suggested by the authors that clonal diversity may have been underestimated. Conclusions about previously exposed vaccinees were limited because only six AZD1222 recipients were SARS-CoV-2 seropositive at baseline. Reportedly, close to half of the unique spike-specific TCRs recognized epitopes lying outside the regions that are mutated in the B.1.351 and B.1.1.7 variants.

The time point label, as the study defines it: about 28 days (+/-7) after the second vaccine dose. AZD1222 recipients whose second dose came at about 4 weeks and those whose second dose came at about 12 weeks were combined into one group, since spike-specific TCR depth and breadth did not differ between the two schedules. Vaccinee samples were obtained from the UK trials COV001 and COV002, which included a single-blind randomized controlled phase 2/3 trial of AZD1222 (ChAdOx1 nCoV-19) in healthy adults. For TCRbeta chain sequencing, PBMC samples were collected from trial participants at day 0 and at day 28 after the second dose. From V the trimming removes 6 bases and from J it removes 7 bases, while the gene matches leave 7 bases of the junction unaccounted for. Including the terminal cysteine and phenylalanine, the CDR3 comprises 14 residues. Only CDR3 DNA is held: 42 bases, read in frame from base 1. From the germline V gene, CDR1 is SGHTA and CDR2 is FQGNSA.

The CDR3 regions of human TCRbeta chains were analyzed by immunosequencing. The original pipeline was this. TCRs in the repertoires were matched against a reference library of SARS-CoV-2-specific TCRs that had been generated with the MIRA antigen-specificity platform. Breadth was defined as the fraction of unique TCRs that were SARS-CoV-2-associated. Depth was defined as the fraction of total T cells that were SARS-CoV-2-associated. Using the MIRA data, every spike-specific TCR was mapped to the spike region that the TCR reacted to and assigned to either a CD4 or a CD8 class. Log10-transformed breadth and depth values were compared by one-way ANOVA with Sidak's multiple comparisons tests. The table comes from immuneACCESS by way of TCRdb, which keeps in-frame sequences with V and J called. Part of the clones is missing from these tables; in studies checked, under half for an unresolved V gene and the rest for unknown reasons. Clone size and V and J calls were adopted from that table, with D and trimming inferred from the DNA. Here the sample has fewer than 180,000 clones; more than 80% occur a single time. The leading ten clones occupy roughly 3.1% of the sample.

The chain couples TRBV7-2 to TRBJ2-2, with TRBD2 identical over 8 junction bases. Sample: peripheral blood, taken 28 days after the second AZD1222 dose. The receptor was derived from an adult who received the AZD1222 COVID-19 vaccine. The encoded CDR3 is CASRRGERSGELFF. The DNA reads as follows: TGTGCCAGCAGGCGGGGGGAGCGGAGCGGGGAGCTGTTTTTT.